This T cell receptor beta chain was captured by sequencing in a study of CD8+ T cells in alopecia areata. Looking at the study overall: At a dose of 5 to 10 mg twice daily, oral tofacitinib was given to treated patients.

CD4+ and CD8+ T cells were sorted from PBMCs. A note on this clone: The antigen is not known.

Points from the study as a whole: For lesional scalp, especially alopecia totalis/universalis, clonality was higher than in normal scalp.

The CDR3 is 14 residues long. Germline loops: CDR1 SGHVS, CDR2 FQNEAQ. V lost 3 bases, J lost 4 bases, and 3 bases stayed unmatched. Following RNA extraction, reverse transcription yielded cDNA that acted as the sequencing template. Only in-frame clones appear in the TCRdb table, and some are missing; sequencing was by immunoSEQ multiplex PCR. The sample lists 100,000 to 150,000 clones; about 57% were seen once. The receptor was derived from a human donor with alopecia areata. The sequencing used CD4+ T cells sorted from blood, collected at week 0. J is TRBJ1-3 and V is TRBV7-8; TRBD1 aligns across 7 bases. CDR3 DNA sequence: TGTGCCAGCAGCTTGAGGGGGCCCGGAAACACCATATATTTT. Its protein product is CASSLRGPGNTIYF.